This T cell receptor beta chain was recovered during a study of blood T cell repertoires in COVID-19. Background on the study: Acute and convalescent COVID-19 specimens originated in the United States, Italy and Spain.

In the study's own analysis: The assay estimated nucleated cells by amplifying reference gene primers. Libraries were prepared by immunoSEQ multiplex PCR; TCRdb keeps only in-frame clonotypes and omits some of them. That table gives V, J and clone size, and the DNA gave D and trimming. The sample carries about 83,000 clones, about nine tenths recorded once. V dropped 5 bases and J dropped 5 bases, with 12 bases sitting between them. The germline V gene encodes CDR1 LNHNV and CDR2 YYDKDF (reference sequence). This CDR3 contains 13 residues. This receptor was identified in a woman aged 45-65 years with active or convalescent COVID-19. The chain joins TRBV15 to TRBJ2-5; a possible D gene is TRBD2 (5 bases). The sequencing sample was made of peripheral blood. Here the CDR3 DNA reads TGTGCCACCAGCGTCGGGGTCCGGGAGACCCAGTACTTC. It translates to CATSVGVRETQYF.